One T cell receptor beta chain is described in this entry. Its target is unknown. This clone may be a read error of a much larger clone one base away. The CDR3 length is 15 residues. Trimming at V came to 2 bases and at J to 1 base, leaving 5 bases not matched to a gene. The germline V gene has CDR1 MGHDK and CDR2 SYGVNS. This record comes from a study of blood T cells in healthy people across ages. The study, taken as a whole, reports: Both higher diversity and more naive CD4+ cells marked long-lived donors when set against aged donors. Shifts in expanded clonotypes may have been confounded by donor CMV status, which was unknown.

PCR was performed a second time for about 7 to 11 cycles using a sample-barcoded 5' primer and a J-beta primer mix. TCRdb reprocessed the 5' RACE reads via MiXCR and lists one record per CDR3 protein. Found here are about 670,000 distinct CDR3 sequences, approximately 52% of them singletons; the top ten hold about 13%. The study isolated at least 6.5 million PBMCs from each sample. This receptor was obtained from a woman aged 80 or older in good health. The chain employs TRBV25-1 and TRBJ2-7; 7 bases align to TRBD2. Sequencing was carried out using blood. In nucleotides, the CDR3 is TGTGCCAGCAGTGAAGCAGCGGGATATTCCTACGAGCAGTACTTC. This codes for CASSEAAGYSYEQYF.